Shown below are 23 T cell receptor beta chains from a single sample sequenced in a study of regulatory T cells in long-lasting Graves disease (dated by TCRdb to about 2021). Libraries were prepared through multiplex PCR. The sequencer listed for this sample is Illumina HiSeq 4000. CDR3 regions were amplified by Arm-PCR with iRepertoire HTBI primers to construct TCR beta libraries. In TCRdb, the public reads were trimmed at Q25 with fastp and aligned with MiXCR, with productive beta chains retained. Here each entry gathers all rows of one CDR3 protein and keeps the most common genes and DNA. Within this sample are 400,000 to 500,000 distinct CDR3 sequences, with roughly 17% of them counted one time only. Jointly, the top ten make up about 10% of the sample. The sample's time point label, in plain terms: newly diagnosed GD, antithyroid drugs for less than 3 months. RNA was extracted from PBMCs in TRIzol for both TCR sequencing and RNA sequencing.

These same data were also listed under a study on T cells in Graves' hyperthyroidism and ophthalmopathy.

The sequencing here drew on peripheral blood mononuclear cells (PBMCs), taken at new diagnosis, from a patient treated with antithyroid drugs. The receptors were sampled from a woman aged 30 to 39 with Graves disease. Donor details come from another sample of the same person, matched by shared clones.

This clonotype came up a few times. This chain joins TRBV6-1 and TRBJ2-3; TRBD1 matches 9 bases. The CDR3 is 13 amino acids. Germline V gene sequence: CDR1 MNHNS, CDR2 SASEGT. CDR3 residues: CATGTGSTDTQYF. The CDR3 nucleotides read TGTGCTACCGGGACAGGGAGCACAGATACGCAGTATTTT.

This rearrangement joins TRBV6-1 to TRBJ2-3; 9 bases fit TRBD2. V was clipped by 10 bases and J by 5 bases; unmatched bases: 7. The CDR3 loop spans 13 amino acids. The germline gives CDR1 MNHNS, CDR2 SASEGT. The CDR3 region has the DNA TGTGCCACCATGCCTAGCGGGATAGATACGCAGTATTTT. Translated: CATMPSGIDTQYF.

In nucleotides, the CDR3 is TGTGCCAGCAGTGAACTAGCGGGTGGGGAGGATACGCAGTATTTT. This encodes CASSELAGGEDTQYF. The V gene is TRBV2, the J gene TRBJ2-3; the match to TRBD2 covers 8 bases. V was clipped by 2 bases and J by 6 bases; unmatched bases: 7. There are 15 residues in the CDR3. Germline CDR1 SNHLY, CDR2 FYNNEI.

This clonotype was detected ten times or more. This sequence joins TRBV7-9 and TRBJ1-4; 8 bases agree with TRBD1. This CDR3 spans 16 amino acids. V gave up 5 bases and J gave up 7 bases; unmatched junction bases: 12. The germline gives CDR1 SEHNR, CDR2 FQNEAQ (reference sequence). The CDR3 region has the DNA TGTGCCAGCAGCCAAGCACAGGGGGTTTCTGTTGAAAAACTGTTTTTT. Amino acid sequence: CASSQAQGVSVEKLFF.

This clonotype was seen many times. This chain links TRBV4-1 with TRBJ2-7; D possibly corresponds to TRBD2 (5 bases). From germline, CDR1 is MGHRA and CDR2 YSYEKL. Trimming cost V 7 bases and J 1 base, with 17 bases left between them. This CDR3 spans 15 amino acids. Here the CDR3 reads CASTPAKDFSYEQYF. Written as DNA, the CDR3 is TGCGCCAGCACCCCAGCCAAGGACTTTTCCTACGAGCAGTACTTC.

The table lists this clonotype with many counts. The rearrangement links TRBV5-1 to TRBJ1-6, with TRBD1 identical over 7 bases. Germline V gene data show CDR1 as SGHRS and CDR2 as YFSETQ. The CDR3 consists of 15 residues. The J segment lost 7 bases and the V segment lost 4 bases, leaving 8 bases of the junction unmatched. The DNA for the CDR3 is TGCGCCAGCAGCCACCGGGACAGAGTAAATTCACCCCTCCACTTT. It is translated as CASSHRDRVNSPLHF. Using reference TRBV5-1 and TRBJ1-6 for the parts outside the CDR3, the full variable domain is KAGVTQTPRYLIKTRGQQVTLSCSPISGHRSVSWYQQTPGQGLQFLFEYFSETQRNKGNFPGRFSGRQFSNSRSEMNVSTLELGDSALYLCASSHRDRVNSPLHFGNGTRLTVT.

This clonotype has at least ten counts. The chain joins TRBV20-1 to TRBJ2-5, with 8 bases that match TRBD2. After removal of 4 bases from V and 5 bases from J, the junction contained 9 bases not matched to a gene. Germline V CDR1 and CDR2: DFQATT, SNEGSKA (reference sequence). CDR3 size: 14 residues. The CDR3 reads CSATRAGAGETQYF. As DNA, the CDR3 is TGCAGTGCTACCAGAGCGGGAGCGGGGGAGACCCAGTACTTC.

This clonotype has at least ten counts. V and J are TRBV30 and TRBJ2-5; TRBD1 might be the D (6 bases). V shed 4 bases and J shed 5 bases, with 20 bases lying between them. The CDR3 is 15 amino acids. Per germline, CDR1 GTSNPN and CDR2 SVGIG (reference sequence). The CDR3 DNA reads TGTGCCTGGACCACCGCAGGGGCCACCGGGGAGACCCAGTACTTC. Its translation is CAWTTAGATGETQYF.

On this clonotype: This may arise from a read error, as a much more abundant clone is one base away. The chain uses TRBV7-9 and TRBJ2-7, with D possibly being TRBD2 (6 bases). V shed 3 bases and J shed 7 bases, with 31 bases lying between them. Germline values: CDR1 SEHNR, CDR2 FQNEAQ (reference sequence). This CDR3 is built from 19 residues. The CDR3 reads CASSFVLAEFNPSYNEQYF. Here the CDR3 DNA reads TGTGCCAGCAGCTTTGTCTTAGCGGAATTCAACCCCTCCTACAATGAGCAGTACTTC. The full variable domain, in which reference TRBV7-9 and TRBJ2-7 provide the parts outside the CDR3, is DTGVSQNPRHKITKRGQNVTFRCDPISEHNRLYWYRQTLGQGPEFLTYFQNEAQLEKSRLLSDRFSAERPKGSFSTLEIQRTEQGDSAMYLCASSFVLAEFNPSYNEQYFGPGTRLTVT.

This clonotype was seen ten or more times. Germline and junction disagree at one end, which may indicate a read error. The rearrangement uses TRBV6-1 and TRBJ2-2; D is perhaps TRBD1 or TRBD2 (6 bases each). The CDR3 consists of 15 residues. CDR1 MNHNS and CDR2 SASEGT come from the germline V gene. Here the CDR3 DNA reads TGTGCCACCAGTACGGGGGCAATGAACACCGGGGAGCTGTTTTTT. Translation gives CATSTGAMNTGELFF.

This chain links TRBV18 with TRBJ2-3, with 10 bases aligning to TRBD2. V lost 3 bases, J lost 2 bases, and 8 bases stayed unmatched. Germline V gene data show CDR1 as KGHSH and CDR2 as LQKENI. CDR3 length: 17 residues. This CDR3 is CASSPGLAGVLTDTQYF. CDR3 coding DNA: TGTGCCAGCTCACCGGGCCTAGCGGGAGTACTCACAGATACGCAGTATTTT. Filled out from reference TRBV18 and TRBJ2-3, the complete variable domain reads NAGVMQNPRHLVRRRGQEARLRCSPMKGHSHVYWYRQLPEEGLKFMVYLQKENIIDESGMPKERFSAEFPKEGPSILRIQQVVRGDSAAYFCASSPGLAGVLTDTQYFGPGTRLTVL.

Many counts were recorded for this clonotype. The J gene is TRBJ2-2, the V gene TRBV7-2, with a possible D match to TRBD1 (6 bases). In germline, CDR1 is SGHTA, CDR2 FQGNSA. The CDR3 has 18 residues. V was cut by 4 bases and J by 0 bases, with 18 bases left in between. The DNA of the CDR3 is TGTGCCAGCAGCTCCTTAATACAGGGAAGGCCGAACACCGGGGAGCTGTTTTTT. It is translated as CASSSLIQGRPNTGELFF.

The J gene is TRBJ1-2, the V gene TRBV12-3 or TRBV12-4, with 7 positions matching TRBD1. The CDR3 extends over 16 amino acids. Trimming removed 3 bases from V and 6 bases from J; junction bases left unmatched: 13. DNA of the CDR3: TGTGCCAGCAGTTTTAATCTCCAGGGGGGCGCTGATGGCTACACCTTC. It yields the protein CASSFNLQGGADGYTF.

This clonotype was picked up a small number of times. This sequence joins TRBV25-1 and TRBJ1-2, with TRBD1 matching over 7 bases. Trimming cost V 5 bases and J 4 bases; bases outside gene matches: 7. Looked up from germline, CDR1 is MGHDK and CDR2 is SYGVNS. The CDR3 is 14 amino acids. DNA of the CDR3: TGTGCCAGCAGTAAGACAGGGCGCGGCTATGGCTACACCTTC. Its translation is CASSKTGRGYGYTF.

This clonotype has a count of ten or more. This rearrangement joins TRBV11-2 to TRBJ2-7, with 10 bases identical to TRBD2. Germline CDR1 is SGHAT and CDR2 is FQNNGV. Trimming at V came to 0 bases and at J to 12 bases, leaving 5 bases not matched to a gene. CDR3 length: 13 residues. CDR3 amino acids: CASSLDLTSGLYF. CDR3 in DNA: TGTGCCAGCAGCTTAGATTTGACTAGCGGGTTGTACTTC. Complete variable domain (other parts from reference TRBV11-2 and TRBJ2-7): EAGVAQSPRYKIIEKRQSVAFWCNPISGHATLYWYQQILGQGPKLLIQFQNNGVVDDSQLPKDRFSAERLKGVDSTLKIQPAKLEDSAVYLCASSLDLTSGLYFGPGTRLTVT.

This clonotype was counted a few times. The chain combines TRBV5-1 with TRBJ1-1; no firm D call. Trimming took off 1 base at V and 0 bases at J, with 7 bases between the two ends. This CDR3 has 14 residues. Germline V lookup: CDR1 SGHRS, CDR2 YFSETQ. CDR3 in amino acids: CASSLLFLNTEAFF. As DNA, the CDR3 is TGCGCCAGCAGCTTGTTGTTCTTGAACACTGAAGCTTTCTTT.

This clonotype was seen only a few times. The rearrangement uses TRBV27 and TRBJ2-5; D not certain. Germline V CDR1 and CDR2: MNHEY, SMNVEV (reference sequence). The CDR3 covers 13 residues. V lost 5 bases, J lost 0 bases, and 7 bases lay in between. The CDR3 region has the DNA TGTGCCAGCAGTCCTAAGTACCAAGAGACCCAGTACTTC. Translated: CASSPKYQETQYF.

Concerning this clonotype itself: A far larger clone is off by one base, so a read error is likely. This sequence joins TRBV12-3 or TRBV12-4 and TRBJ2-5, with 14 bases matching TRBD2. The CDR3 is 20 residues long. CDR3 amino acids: CASSPSSGGLAGDGDNEQSF. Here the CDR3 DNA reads TGTGCCAGCAGTCCATCATCCGGGGGACTAGCGGGAGATGGCGACAATGAGCAGTCCTTC.

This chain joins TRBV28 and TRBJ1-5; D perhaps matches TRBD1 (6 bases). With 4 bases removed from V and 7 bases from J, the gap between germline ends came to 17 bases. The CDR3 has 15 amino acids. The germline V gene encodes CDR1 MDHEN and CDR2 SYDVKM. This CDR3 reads CASSSLQGEGQPQHF. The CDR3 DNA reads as TGTGCCAGCAGTTCGTTACAGGGAGAAGGGCAGCCCCAGCATTTT. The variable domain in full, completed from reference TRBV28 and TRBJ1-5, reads DVKVTQSSRYLVKRTGEKVFLECVQDMDHENMFWYRQDPGLGLRLIYFSYDVKMKEKGDIPEGYSVSREKKERFSLILESASTNQTSMYLCASSSLQGEGQPQHFGDGTRLSIL.

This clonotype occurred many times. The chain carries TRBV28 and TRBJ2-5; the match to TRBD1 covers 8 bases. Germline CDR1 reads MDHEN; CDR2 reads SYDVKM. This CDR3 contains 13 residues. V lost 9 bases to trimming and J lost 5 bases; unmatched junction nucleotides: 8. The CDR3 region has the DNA TGTGCCAGTGGTGTACAGGGGGGCGAGACCCAGTACTTC. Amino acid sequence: CASGVQGGETQYF.

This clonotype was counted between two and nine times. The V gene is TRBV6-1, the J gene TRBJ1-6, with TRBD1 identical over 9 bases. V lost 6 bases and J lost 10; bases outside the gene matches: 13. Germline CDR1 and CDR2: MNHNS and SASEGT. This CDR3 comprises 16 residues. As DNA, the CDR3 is TGTGCCAGCAGAACCAGGGACAGGGCTTTATTCTCACCCCTCCACTTT. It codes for CASRTRDRALFSPLHF.

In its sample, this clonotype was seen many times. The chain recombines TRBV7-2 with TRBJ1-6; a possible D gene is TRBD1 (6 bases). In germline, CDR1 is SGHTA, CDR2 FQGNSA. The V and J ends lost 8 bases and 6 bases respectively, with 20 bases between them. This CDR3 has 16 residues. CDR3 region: CASARGRGTSNSPLHF. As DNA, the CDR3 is TGTGCCAGCGCGAGGGGCAGGGGAACATCTAATTCACCCCTCCACTTT.

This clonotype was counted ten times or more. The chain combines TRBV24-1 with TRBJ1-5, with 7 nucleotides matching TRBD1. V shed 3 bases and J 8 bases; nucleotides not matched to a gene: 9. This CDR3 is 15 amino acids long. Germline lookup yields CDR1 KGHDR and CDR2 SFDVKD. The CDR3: CATSDGQGEIKPQHF. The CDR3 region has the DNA TGTGCCACCAGTGATGGCCAGGGGGAGATCAAGCCCCAGCATTTT.